This T cell receptor (beta chain) was profiled in a study of cytomegalovirus exposure and HLA in healthy donors. Study-wide points: Altogether, 170 or so TCR beta chains were recorded as cytomegalovirus-associated. Using the classifier, cytomegalovirus status was reportedly diagnosed with high specificity and sensitivity.

A remark on this clone: Its antigen is not known.

The method was immunoSEQ multiplex PCR; TCRdb's version includes in-frame clones alone and lacks a portion of them. The sample consists of fewer than 200,000 clones, about 89% of them appearing once. Trimming pared 6 bases from V and 5 bases from J, leaving 10 bases between. Germline CDR1 reads MDHEN; CDR2 reads SYDVKM. The CDR3 spans 13 residues. The sequence derives from a woman in her late teens or twenties in good health and CMV-seropositive. The V gene is TRBV28, the J gene TRBJ2-2, with D unresolved. Specimen: PBMCs. CDR3: CASRPIGTGELFF. Written as DNA, the CDR3 is TGTGCCAGCAGACCGATCGGTACCGGGGAGCTGTTTTTT.